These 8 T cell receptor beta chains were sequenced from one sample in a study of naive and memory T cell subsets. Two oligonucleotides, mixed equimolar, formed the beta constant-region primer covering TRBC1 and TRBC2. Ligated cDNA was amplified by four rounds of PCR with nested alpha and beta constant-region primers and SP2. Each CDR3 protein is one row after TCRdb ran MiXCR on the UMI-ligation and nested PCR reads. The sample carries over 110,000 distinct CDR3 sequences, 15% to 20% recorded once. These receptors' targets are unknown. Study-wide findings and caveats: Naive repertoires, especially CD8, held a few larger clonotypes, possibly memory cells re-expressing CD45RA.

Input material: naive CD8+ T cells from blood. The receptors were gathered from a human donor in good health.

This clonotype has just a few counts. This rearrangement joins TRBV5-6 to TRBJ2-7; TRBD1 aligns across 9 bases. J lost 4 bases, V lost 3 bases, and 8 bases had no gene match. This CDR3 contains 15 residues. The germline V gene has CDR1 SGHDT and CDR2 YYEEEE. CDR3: CASSWWDREAYEQYF. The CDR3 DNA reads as TGTGCCAGCAGCTGGTGGGACAGGGAGGCGTACGAGCAGTACTTC.

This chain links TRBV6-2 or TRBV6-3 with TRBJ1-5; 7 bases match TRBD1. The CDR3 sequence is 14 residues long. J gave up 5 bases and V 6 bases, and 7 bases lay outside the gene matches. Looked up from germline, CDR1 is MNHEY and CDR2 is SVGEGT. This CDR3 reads CASSSDRVDQPQHF. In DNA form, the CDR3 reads TGTGCCAGCAGCTCCGACAGGGTTGATCAGCCCCAGCATTTT.

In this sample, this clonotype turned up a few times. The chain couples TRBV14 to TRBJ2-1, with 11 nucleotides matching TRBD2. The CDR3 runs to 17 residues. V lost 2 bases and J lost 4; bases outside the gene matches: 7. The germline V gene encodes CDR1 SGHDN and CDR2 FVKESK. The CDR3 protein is CASSQPEGTSGYNEQFF. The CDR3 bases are TGTGCCAGCAGCCAACCTGAGGGGACTAGCGGATACAATGAGCAGTTCTTC. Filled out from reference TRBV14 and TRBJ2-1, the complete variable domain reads EAGVTQFPSHSVIEKGQTVTLRCDPISGHDNLYWYRRVMGKEIKFLLHFVKESKQDESGMPNNRFLAERTGGTYSTLKVQPAELEDSGVYFCASSQPEGTSGYNEQFFGPGTRLTVL.

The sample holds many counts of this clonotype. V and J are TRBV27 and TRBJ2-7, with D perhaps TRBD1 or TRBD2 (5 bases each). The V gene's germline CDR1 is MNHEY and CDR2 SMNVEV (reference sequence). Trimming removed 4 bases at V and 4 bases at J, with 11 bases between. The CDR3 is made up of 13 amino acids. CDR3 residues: CASSSGTGYEQYF. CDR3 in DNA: TGTGCCAGCAGTTCCGGGACGGGGTACGAGCAGTACTTC.

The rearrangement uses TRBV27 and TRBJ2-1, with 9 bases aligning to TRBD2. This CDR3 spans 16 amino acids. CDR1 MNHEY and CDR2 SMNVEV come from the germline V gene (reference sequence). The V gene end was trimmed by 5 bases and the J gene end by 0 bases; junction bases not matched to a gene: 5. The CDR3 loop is CASSVLAGSSYNEQFF. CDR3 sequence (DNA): TGTGCCAGCAGTGTGCTAGCGGGGAGCTCCTACAATGAGCAGTTCTTC.

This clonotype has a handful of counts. DNA for the CDR3: TGCGCCAGCAGCTGGACAGTCGGCGATGAGCAGTTCTTC. This sequence encodes CASSWTVGDEQFF. The rearrangement joins TRBV5-1 to TRBJ2-1; a possible D gene is TRBD1 (6 bases). This CDR3 is 13 amino acids long. CDR1 SGHRS and CDR2 YFSETQ come from the germline V gene. The germline V and J ends were trimmed by 3 bases and 8 bases, with 12 bases remaining between them.

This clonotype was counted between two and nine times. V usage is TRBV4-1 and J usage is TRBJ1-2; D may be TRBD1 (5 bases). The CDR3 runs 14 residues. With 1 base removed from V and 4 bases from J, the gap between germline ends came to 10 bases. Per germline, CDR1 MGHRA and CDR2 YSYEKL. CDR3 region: CASSQGSGTYGYTF. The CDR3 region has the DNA TGCGCCAGCAGCCAAGGCTCCGGGACCTATGGCTACACCTTC.

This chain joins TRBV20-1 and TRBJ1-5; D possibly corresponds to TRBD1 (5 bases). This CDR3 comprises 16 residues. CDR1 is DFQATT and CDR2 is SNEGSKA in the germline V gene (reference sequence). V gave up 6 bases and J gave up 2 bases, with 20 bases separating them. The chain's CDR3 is CSARGTLTDGNQPQHF. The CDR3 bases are TGCAGTGCCCGAGGGACCCTAACTGACGGCAATCAGCCCCAGCATTTT.